This TCR beta chain was observed in a study of blood T cells in healthy people across ages (dated by TCRdb to the mid-2010s). A note on the overall study: In model experiments, template switching captured about one uniquely barcoded TCR beta cDNA molecule for every two T cells. Using deep sequencing normalized with unique cDNA molecular identifiers, the study measured how TCR beta repertoire diversity changes with age. The donors were split into four age groups: young (average 16 years), middle-aged (nearly 40), aged (roughly 60) and long-lived (roughly 80). Two additional independent replicas of 1 million unique cDNA reads from the same blood draw were analyzed for two donors (one aged 18 to 29 and one aged 80 or older). Results and caveats for the whole study, not just this receptor: Since profiling was done on bulk unsorted PBMCs, naive and antigen-experienced compartments could not be conclusively compared. A strong correlation was found between observed TCR beta diversity and the percentage of naive T cells measured by flow cytometry. Because the CMV infection status of the donors was unknown, age-related changes in expanded clonotypes may potentially have been confounded. Total diversity estimates from one million sequenced T cells were considered lower bounds and underestimates. As age increased, observed TCR beta diversity per million T cells dropped in a roughly linear way, and a significant reduction was already evident by age about 40. Compared with the aged group, the long-lived group had more naive CD4+ T cells, fewer expanded clones and increased TCR diversity, suggesting age selection.

Donors were a few dozen systemically healthy Caucasian individuals from Russia aged roughly 6 to 90 years. Approximately 9.7 milliliters of peripheral blood were drawn from each donor into EDTA-treated Vacutainer tubes. PBMCs were isolated by Ficoll-Paque density-gradient centrifugation, with at least 6 million obtained per sample. Total RNA, at least 6 micrograms per sample, was extracted from PBMCs with Trizol reagent. Naive CD45RAhigh/CD27high T cell percentages were measured by flow cytometry on a PBMC aliquot from every donor. Libraries were made using 5' RACE. The sample was run on an Illumina HiSeq 2500. A second roughly 6 to 11 cycle PCR used a sample-barcoded 5' primer and a J-beta primer mix. A template-switch 5' adaptor carrying 12 random nucleotides introduced a unique molecular identifier onto each TCR beta cDNA molecule. Each sample yielded at least 3 million CDR3-containing paired-end reads. All of the RNA was converted into first-strand cDNA using the Mint cDNA synthesis kit, with a TRBC-specific oligonucleotide serving as the primer. All cDNA was treated with uracil-DNA glycosylase and then went through a first 18-cycle PCR with the universal primers M1SS and BC2_uni_R. In the original analysis: Normalization of each sample was performed by random selection of 1 million high-quality reads, each carrying a distinct molecular identifier. Instead of being binned into consensus sequences, reads that shared molecular identifiers were thrown out. MiTCR, with a Q25 quality threshold and the strictest error-elimination algorithm, was used for CDR3 identification, clonotype clustering and error correction. A nonparametric unseen species model with Euler transformation was used to estimate lower-bound total TCR beta diversity. Starting from the raw public reads, TCRdb applied fastp trimming at Q25, assembled clones with MiXCR and retained in-frame beta chains. Each CDR3 protein appears once, grouped with its most common genes and DNA. None of the V and J calls come from the authors' own analysis; TCRdb made them. This sample holds around 700,000 distinct CDR3 sequences; 25% were observed only once. The top ten clones comprise under 10% of the sample.

A distance of 14 bases separates the germline ends of V and J, which lose 7 bases and 2 bases respectively. The CDR1 and CDR2 encoded by the germline V gene (reference sequence) are PRHDT and FYEKMQ. The CDR3 holds 15 amino acids from the cysteine to the phenylalanine. CDR3 DNA is the only sequence kept; it has 45 bases, read in frame from the first base. As concerns this clonotype: No cognate antigen has been identified for it. No base qualities exist here, and no much larger clone lies one base off it.

Another study also made use of these data, one on T cells of mothers and their children. That second publication adds: Donors were nine systemically healthy Caucasian individuals: three mothers and their six children. cDNA synthesis consumed the entire amount of extracted RNA, loaded at around 1.4 ug RNA in each 15 ul reaction. In the second PCR, the M1S primer introduced both the sample barcodes and 2-4 random nucleotides. More than 8.5 million TCR beta CDR3 reads were obtained from each mother, and about 3 million reads were obtained from each child. TCR recombination output is similarly shaped by thymic selection in related and unrelated pairs, with a minor effect exerted by inherited differences. Normalized repertoire overlap was always slightly but never significantly higher in related than unrelated mother-child pairs. With a sensitivity of 90 to 100 clones per million clonotypes, no persistent microchimeric T cell clones were detected. In the study, deep NGS was used to compare the TCR beta repertoires of mothers and children, and features distinguishing related mother-child pairs from unrelated individuals were sought. Mothers averaged roughly 40 +/- 4 years of age and children averaged around 10 +/- 4 years. After adapters were ligated using NEBNext reagents, the libraries underwent 100+100 nt paired-end sequencing on an Illumina HiSeq 2000. Mother and child libraries were prepared a month apart and sequenced in separate runs to prevent cross-contamination. Between roughly 500,000 and 2,300,000 distinct TCR beta clonotypes were identified per donor. Naive TCR beta clonotypes were estimated from low-frequency clonotypes matched to each donor's FACS-determined naive share, without sorting.

The specimen sequenced was blood. The sequence was obtained from a boy younger than 18 in good health. The chain links TRBV13 with TRBJ2-2; the D gene is possibly TRBD1 or TRBD2, each agreeing over 5 bases. The DNA reads TGTGCCAGCATCACGAGGGGCCTAAACACCGGGGAGCTGTTTTTT. Its translation is CASITRGLNTGELFF.